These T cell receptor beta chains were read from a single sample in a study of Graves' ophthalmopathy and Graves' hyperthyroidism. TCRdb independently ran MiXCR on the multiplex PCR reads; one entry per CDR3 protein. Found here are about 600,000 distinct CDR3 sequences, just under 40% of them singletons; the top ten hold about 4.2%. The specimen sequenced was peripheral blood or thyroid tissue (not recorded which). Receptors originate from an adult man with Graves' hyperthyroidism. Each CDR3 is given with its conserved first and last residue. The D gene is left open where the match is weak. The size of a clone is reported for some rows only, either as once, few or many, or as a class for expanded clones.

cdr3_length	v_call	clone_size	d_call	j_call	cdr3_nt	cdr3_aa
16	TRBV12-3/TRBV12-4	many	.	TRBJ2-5	TGTGCCAGCAGTTTAGCGTTTGGGGGCGGCCTGGAGACCCAGTACTTC	CASSLAFGGGLETQYF
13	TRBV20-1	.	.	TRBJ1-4	TGCAGTGCTAGAGAGGGGGCGGGTGAAAAACTGTTTTTT	CSAREGAGEKLFF
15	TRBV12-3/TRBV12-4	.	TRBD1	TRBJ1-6	TGTGCCAGCAGCCTGACGGGACAGGGAAATTCACCCCTCCACTTT	CASSLTGQGNSPLHF
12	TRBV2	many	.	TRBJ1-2	TGTGCCAGCACATCATCAGACCATGGCTACACCTTC	CASTSSDHGYTF
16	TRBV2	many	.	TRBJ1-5	TGTGCCAGCAGTGAGCCACGGGCGTTGCCATATCAGCCCCAGCATTTT	CASSEPRALPYQPQHF
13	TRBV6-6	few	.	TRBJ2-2	TGTGCCAGCAACAAGGGAAGCACCGGGGAGCTGTTTTTT	CASNKGSTGELFF
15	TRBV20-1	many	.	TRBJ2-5	TGCAGTGCTACGCGGGACAGCCATACGGTAGAGACCCAGTACTTC	CSATRDSHTVETQYF
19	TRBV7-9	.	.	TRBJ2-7	.	CASSFYICSASRVSYEQYF
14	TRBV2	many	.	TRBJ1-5	TGTGCCAGCAGTTGGACGGATAGCAATCAGCCCCAGCATTTT	CASSWTDSNQPQHF
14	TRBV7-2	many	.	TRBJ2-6	TGTGCCAGCAGTATGGGCTCTGGGGCCAACGTCCTGACTTTC	CASSMGSGANVLTF
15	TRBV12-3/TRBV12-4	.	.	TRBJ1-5	TGTGCCAGCAGCACCTGGAGAGGGGGTGGACAGCCCCAGCATTTT	CASSTWRGGGQPQHF
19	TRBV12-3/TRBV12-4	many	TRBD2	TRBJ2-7	TGTGCCAGCAGACCCACACAGGGTAGCGGGGCTAGGAGCTCCTACGAGCAGTACTTC	CASRPTQGSGARSSYEQYF
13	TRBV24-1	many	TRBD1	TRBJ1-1	TGTGCCACCAGTGATTCCGGGACAGACAAAGCTTTCTTT	CATSDSGTDKAFF
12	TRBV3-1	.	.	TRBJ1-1	TGTGCCAGCAGCCAAGAAGGCAGGGAAGCTGTCTTT	CASSQEGREAVF
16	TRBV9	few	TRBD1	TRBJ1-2	TGTGCCAGCAGCCTATACTCACAGGGGGCGGACTATGGCTACACCTTC	CASSLYSQGADYGYTF
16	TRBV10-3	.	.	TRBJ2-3	TGTGCCATCAGTGACATCGGGAGTGGCGGCACAGATGCGCAGTATTTT	CAISDIGSGGTDAQYF
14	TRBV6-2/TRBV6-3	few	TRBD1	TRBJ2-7	TGTGCCAGCAGTTTAACAGGGGTCTCCTACGAGCAGTACTTC	CASSLTGVSYEQYF
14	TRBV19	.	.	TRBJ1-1	TGTGCCAGTAGCGTCCTGGGAGAGAACACTGAAGCTTTCTTT	CASSVLGENTEAFF
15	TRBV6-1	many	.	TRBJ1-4	TGTGCCAGCAGTGAAGTCGCAGCAACTAATGAAAAACTGTTTTTT	CASSEVAATNEKLFF
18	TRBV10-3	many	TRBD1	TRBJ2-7	TGTGCCATCAGTGAGCCGCACCAACCGACAGGGCCCTCCTACGAGCAGTACTTC	CAISEPHQPTGPSYEQYF
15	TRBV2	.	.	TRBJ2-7	TGTGCCAGCAGTGATGCCCCGCAGGGCCTCAATGAGCAGTACTTC	CASSDAPQGLNEQYF
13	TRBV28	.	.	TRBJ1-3	TGTGCCAGCATGGGGCTATCTGGAAACACCATATATTTT	CASMGLSGNTIYF
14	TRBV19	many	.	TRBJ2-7	TGTGCCAGTAGTATAGGACAGGCCATTTACGAGCAGTACTTC	CASSIGQAIYEQYF
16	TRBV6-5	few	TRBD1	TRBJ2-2	TGTGCCAGCAGCGGCACAGGGGGTAGGAACACCGGGGAGCTGTTTTTT	CASSGTGGRNTGELFF
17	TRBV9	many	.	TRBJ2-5	TGTGCCAGCAGCGGAGCCCCAGGGACCGAGACAAAAGAGACCCAGTACTTC	CASSGAPGTETKETQYF
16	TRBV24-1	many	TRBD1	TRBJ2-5	TGTGCCACCAGTGATTCCCTGACAGGGGATATCGAGACCCAGTACTTC	CATSDSLTGDIETQYF
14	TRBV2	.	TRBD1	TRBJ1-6	TGTGCCAGCAGACCCAACAGGGGGCCCGTTGTGCTCCACTTT	CASRPNRGPVVLHF
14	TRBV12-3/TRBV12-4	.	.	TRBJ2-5	TGTGCCAGCAGTTGGACTGGCGGTGGGGAGACCCAGTACTTC	CASSWTGGGETQYF
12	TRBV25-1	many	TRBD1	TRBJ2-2	TGTGCCAGCAACAGGGGCGACGGGGAGCTGTTTTTT	CASNRGDGELFF
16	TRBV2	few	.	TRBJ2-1	TGTGCCAGCAGAAGTGATGTAGTAGCGGAAGACAATGAGCAGTTCTTC	CASRSDVVAEDNEQFF
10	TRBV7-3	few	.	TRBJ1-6	TGTGCCAGCAGCTCCGCCCCCGTCCACTTT	CASSSAPVHF
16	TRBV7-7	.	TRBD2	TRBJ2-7	TGTGCTAGCAGCTTAAAGGACTGGCGGGAGGGCTACGAGCAGTACTTC	CASSLKDWREGYEQYF
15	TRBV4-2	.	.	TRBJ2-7	TGTGCCAGCAGCCAAGATCTAAGGGGCTCCTACGAGCAGTACTTC	CASSQDLRGSYEQYF
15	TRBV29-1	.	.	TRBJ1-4	TGCAGCGTTGAACAGGGGCTCGCCTTTAATGAAAAACTGTTTTTT	CSVEQGLAFNEKLFF
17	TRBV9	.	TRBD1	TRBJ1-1	TGTGCCAGCAGCGTAGCCGGGACAGGGGGCTTGAACACTGAAGCTTTCTTT	CASSVAGTGGLNTEAFF
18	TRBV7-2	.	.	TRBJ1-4	TGTGCCAGCAGCCAAGATCGCATTTTACGCAGAAATAATGAAAAACTGTTTTTT	CASSQDRILRRNNEKLFF
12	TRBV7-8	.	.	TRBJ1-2	TGTGCCTGGAGTGAGGGAACCGATGGCTACACCTTC	CAWSEGTDGYTF
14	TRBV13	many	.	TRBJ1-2	TGTGCCAGCAGCTTAGTGGGGGATTACTATGGCTACACCTTC	CASSLVGDYYGYTF
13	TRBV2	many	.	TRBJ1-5	TGTGCCAGCAGCCGAAACCTAAATCAGCCCCAGCATTTT	CASSRNLNQPQHF
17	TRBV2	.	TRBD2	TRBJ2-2	TGTGCCAGCAGTGAAGCCAGCCTAGCGGGGTTCACCGGGGAGCTGTTTTTT	CASSEASLAGFTGELFF
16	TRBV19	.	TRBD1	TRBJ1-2	TGTGCCAGTAGTATTGAGGGACAGGGTACGGGCTATGGCTACACCTTC	CASSIEGQGTGYGYTF
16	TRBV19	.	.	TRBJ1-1	TGTGCCAGTAGTATAGGGGGACCGCCAATGAACACTGAAGCTTTCTTT	CASSIGGPPMNTEAFF
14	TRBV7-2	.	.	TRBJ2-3	TGTGCCAGCAACCCGGGGGACCGCACAGATACGCAGTATTTT	CASNPGDRTDTQYF
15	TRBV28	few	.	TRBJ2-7	TGTGCCAGCAGTTTCACAGGACACCCGGTTTGGGAGCAGTACTTC	CASSFTGHPVWEQYF
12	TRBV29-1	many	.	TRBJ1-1	TGCAGCGGTTTACAGCTGAACACTGAAGCTTTCTTT	CSGLQLNTEAFF
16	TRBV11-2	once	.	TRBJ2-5	TGTGCCAGCAGCTTAGACAGGGCATCCGTGAGGGAGACCCAGTACTTC	CASSLDRASVRETQYF
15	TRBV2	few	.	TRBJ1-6	TGTGCCAGCAGTGTATCCAGCTCCTATAATTCACCCCTCCACTTT	CASSVSSSYNSPLHF
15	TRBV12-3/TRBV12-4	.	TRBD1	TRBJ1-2	TGTGCCAGCAGTTACGGGACAGGTTCTTCTTATGGCTACACCTTC	CASSYGTGSSYGYTF
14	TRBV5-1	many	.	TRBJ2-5	TGCGCCAGCAGCTTGGGTGTGTTACAAGAGACCCAGTACTTC	CASSLGVLQETQYF
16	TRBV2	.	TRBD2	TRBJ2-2	TGTGCCAGCAGTGTTGGGCTAGCGGAGGTAACCGGGGAGCTGTTTTTT	CASSVGLAEVTGELFF
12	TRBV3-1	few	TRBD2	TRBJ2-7	TGTGCCAGCAGCCAAGCTGGGATAGCGGGGGTCTTC	CASSQAGIAGVF
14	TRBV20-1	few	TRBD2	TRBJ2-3	TGCAGTGCTAGGACTAGCGGGACCACAGATACGCAGTATTTT	CSARTSGTTDTQYF
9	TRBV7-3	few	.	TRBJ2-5	TGTGCCAGCAGCTTGGCCCTGGACTTC	CASSLALDF
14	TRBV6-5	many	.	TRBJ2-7	TGTGCCAGCAGTTATAACAGGGGAGGGTCCGAGCAGTACTTC	CASSYNRGGSEQYF
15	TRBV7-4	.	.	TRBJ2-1	TGTGCCAGCAGCTCGCCGAAGACTAGTACGAATGAGCAGTTCTTC	CASSSPKTSTNEQFF
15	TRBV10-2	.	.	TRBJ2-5	TGCGCCAGCAGTGAGGGGCAGGGAGTAAAAGAGACCCAGTACTTC	CASSEGQGVKETQYF
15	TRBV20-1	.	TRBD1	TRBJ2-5	TGCAGTGCCCCGGGACAGGGGGCCTACCAAGAGACCCAGTACTTC	CSAPGQGAYQETQYF
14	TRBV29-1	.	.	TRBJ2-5	TGCAGCTTTGCCCCCTCAAAGGGGCTTGAGACCCAGTACTTC	CSFAPSKGLETQYF